These T cell receptor beta chains were read from a single sample in a study of T-cell reconstitution after alpha-beta-depleted transplantation in children. TCRdb analysed the PCR reads with MiXCR anew, one entry per CDR3 protein. Here the sample spans roughly 200,000 distinct CDR3 sequences, 13% to 15% being singletons. The sequencing here drew on PBMCs from the stem cell graft donor, taken from the stem cell graft. The receptors stem from a human donor who donated a stem cell graft to a child with acute lymphoblastic leukemia. The CDR3 runs from the conserved cysteine through the conserved F or W. D genes are given only for firm matches. Clone size, where shown, is once, few, many, or a class for clones that have expanded.

j_gene: TRBJ1-5
d_gene: TRBD1
v_gene: TRBV19
len: 15
abundance: few
CDR3aa: CASSLRDSLHQPQHF
CDR3nt: TGTGCCAGTAGTCTCCGGGACAGCCTGCATCAGCCCCAGCATTTT

j_gene: TRBJ1-5
d_gene: NA
v_gene: TRBV7-2
len: 14
abundance: many
CDR3aa: CASSLAGVGQPQHF
CDR3nt: TGTGCCAGCAGCTTAGCAGGTGTAGGGCAGCCCCAGCATTTT

j_gene: TRBJ2-5
d_gene: TRBD2
v_gene: TRBV7-9
len: 13
abundance: NA
CDR3aa: CASTAGVGETQYF
CDR3nt: TGTGCCAGTACAGCGGGAGTGGGAGAGACCCAGTACTTC

j_gene: TRBJ1-1
d_gene: TRBD1
v_gene: TRBV7-9
len: 14
abundance: many
CDR3aa: CASSPGGENTEAFF
CDR3nt: TGTGCCAGCAGTCCAGGGGGCGAAAACACTGAAGCTTTCTTT

j_gene: TRBJ2-7
d_gene: TRBD1
v_gene: TRBV20-1
len: 15
abundance: many
CDR3aa: CSADTDRGFSYEQYF
CDR3nt: TGCAGTGCTGACACGGACAGGGGCTTCTCCTACGAGCAGTACTTC

j_gene: TRBJ1-5
d_gene: NA
v_gene: TRBV29-1
len: 13
abundance: many
CDR3aa: CSALGASNQPQHF
CDR3nt: TGCAGCGCCCTAGGGGCTAGCAATCAGCCCCAGCATTTT

j_gene: TRBJ2-1
d_gene: NA
v_gene: TRBV20-1
len: 11
abundance: many
CDR3aa: CSASAYNEQFF
CDR3nt: TGCAGTGCTAGCGCATACAATGAGCAGTTCTTC

j_gene: TRBJ2-5
d_gene: NA
v_gene: TRBV7-9
len: 17
abundance: many
CDR3aa: CASSLVYTEGDQETQYF
CDR3nt: TGTGCCAGCAGCTTAGTATATACAGAGGGAGACCAAGAGACCCAGTACTTC

j_gene: TRBJ1-2
d_gene: NA
v_gene: TRBV20-1
len: 13
abundance: few
CDR3aa: CSARALGEYGYTF
CDR3nt: TGCAGTGCTAGAGCCCTCGGCGAGTATGGCTACACCTTC

j_gene: TRBJ2-7
d_gene: TRBD1
v_gene: TRBV12-3/TRBV12-4
len: 14
abundance: few
CDR3aa: CASSSRDRAYEQYF
CDR3nt: TGTGCCAGCAGTTCCCGGGACAGAGCCTACGAGCAGTACTTC

j_gene: TRBJ2-1
d_gene: TRBD2
v_gene: TRBV19
len: 14
abundance: NA
CDR3aa: CASSMGGSGNEQFF
CDR3nt: TGTGCCAGTAGTATGGGGGGGAGTGGCAATGAGCAGTTCTTC

j_gene: TRBJ2-6
d_gene: NA
v_gene: TRBV5-1
len: 16
abundance: many
CDR3aa: CASSLRTASGANVLTF
CDR3nt: TGCGCCAGCAGCTTGAGGACGGCCTCTGGGGCCAACGTCCTGACTTTC

j_gene: TRBJ1-2
d_gene: NA
v_gene: TRBV29-1
len: 9
abundance: many
CDR3aa: CSTAGGYTF
CDR3nt: TGCAGCACCGCTGGGGGCTACACCTTC

j_gene: TRBJ2-1
d_gene: NA
v_gene: TRBV7-6
len: 16
abundance: many
CDR3aa: CASSLTGPALYNEQFF
CDR3nt: TGTGCCAGCAGCTTAACCGGACCTGCTTTGTACAATGAGCAGTTCTTC

j_gene: TRBJ1-5
d_gene: NA
v_gene: TRBV29-1
len: 12
abundance: NA
CDR3aa: CSVSKTHQPQHF
CDR3nt: TGCAGCGTTAGTAAAACCCATCAGCCCCAGCATTTT

j_gene: TRBJ2-1
d_gene: TRBD2
v_gene: TRBV6-2/TRBV6-3
len: 20
abundance: few
CDR3aa: CASLPEASGRHLSFYNEQFF
CDR3nt: TGTGCCAGCCTCCCCGAGGCTAGCGGGAGGCATCTCTCCTTTTACAATGAGCAGTTCTTC

j_gene: TRBJ1-1
d_gene: TRBD1
v_gene: TRBV12-3/TRBV12-4
len: 19
abundance: few
CDR3aa: CASSPLQFRGRNSGTEAFF
CDR3nt: TGTGCCAGCAGTCCACTGCAGTTCAGGGGGCGAAATTCGGGCACTGAAGCTTTCTTT

j_gene: TRBJ2-5
d_gene: NA
v_gene: TRBV28
len: 16
abundance: few
CDR3aa: CGSSLGGRIGRETQYF
CDR3nt: TGTGGCAGCAGCCTCGGGGGCCGGATAGGGAGGGAGACCCAGTACTTC

j_gene: TRBJ2-3
d_gene: NA
v_gene: TRBV18
len: 13
abundance: many
CDR3aa: CASSRQESDTQYF
CDR3nt: TGTGCCAGCTCGAGACAGGAGTCAGATACGCAGTATTTT

j_gene: TRBJ2-7
d_gene: TRBD2
v_gene: TRBV28
len: 12
abundance: NA
CDR3aa: CASRGGWDEQYF
CDR3nt: TGTGCCAGCAGGGGGGGGTGGGACGAGCAGTACTTC